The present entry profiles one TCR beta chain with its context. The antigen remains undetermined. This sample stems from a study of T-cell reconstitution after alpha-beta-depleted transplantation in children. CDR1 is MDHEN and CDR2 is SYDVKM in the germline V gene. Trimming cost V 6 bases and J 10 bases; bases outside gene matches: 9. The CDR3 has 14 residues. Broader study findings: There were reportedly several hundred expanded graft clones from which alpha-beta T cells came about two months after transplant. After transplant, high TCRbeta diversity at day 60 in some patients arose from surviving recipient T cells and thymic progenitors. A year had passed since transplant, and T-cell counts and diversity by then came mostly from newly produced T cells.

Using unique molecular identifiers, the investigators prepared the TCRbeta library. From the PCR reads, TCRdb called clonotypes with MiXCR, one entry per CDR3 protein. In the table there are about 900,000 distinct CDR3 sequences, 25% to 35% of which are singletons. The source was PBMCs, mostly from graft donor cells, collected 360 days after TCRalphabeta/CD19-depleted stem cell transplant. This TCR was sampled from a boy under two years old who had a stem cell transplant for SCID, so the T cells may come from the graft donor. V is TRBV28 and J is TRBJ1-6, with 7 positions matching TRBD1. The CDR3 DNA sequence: TGTGCCAGCAGCACGGGACAGTTCGGGTCACCCCTCCACTTT. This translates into CASSTGQFGSPLHF.